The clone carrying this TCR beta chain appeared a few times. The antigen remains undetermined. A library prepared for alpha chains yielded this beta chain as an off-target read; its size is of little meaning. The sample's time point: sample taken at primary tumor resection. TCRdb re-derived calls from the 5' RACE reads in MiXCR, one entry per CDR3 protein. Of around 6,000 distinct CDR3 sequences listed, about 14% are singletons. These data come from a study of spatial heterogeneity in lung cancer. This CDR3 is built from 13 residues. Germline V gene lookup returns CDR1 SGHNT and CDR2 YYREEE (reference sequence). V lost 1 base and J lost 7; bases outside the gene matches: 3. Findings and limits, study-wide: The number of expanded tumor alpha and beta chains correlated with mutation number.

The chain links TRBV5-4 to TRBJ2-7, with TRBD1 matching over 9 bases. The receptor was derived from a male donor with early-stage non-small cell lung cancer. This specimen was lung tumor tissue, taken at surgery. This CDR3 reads CASSLPTGGEQYF. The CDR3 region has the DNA TGTGCCAGCAGCTTGCCGACAGGGGGTGAGCAGTACTTC.